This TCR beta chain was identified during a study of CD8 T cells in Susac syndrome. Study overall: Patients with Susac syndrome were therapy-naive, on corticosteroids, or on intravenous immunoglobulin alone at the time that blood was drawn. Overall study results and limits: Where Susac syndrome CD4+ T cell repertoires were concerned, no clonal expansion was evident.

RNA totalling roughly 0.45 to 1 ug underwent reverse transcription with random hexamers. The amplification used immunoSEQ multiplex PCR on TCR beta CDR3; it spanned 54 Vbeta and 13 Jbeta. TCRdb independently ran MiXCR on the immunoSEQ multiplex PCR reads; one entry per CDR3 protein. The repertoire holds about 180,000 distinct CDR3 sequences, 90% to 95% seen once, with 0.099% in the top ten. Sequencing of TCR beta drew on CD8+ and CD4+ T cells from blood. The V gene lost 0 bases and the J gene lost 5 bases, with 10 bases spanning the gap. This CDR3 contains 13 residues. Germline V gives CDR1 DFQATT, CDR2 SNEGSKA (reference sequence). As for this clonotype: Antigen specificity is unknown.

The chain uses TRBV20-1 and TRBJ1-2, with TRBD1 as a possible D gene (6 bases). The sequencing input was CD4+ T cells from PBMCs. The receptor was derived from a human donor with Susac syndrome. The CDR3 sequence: CSARDGRGYGYTF. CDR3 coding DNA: TGCAGTGCTAGAGATGGCAGGGGATATGGCTACACCTTC.